Below, one T cell receptor beta chain is given with its context. The antigen is unknown. CDR1 is KGHSH and CDR2 is LQKENI in the germline V gene. The CDR3 length is 13 residues. V lost 3 bases and J lost 0, with 6 bases in between. These data are taken from a study of graft-versus-host responses after intestinal transplantation. In the study overall: Isolated intestinal, liver-intestinal, or multivisceral transplants were what recipients had. Tacrolimus plus steroids were given to all recipients for roughly three years, preceded by anti-thymocyte globulin induction.

Profiled with immunoSEQ multiplex PCR; TCRdb holds only in-frame clones, not every one. Seen here are fewer than 85,000 clones, roughly 94% observed once, and the top ten hold around 0.54%. The study, taken as a whole, reports: Marrow from the recipient contained GvH clones, some of which had appeared first in ileum or blood. Allografts of one patient group, those with graft-donor T cell macrochimerism, had high graft-versus-host to host-versus-graft clonal ratios.

Sequences were derived from unstimulated CD8+ T cells sorted from spleen or lymph node cells, sampled before intestinal transplant. This chain connects TRBV18 to TRBJ2-7, with a tentative D call TRBD2 (6 bases). The clonotype originates from a human donor who received an intestinal transplant. CDR3 in amino acids: CASSPGGSYEQYF. CDR3 DNA: TGTGCCAGCTCACCCGGGGGCTCCTACGAGCAGTACTTC.